The clone carrying this TCR beta chain was picked up many times. Antigen: not known. Looked up from germline, CDR1 is SGHVS and CDR2 is FQNEAQ. J was trimmed by 7 bases and V by 4 bases; bases with no gene match: 11. The CDR3 is 15 amino acids. The data were taken from a study of response to subunit inactivated influenza vaccine. Regarding the study as a whole: It was suggested by the authors that few new T cells are recruited by each seasonal influenza vaccination.

MiXCR was run by TCRdb on the RT-PCR reads, yielding one entry per CDR3 protein. This table holds roughly 700,000 distinct CDR3 sequences, 15% to 17% found once. This receptor was taken from a man aged 50 or older who received an inactivated influenza vaccine. Here the sequenced sample was PBMCs from blood, taken roughly 12 days after vaccination. The genes are TRBV7-8 and TRBJ2-5, with 8 positions matching TRBD1. CDR3 in amino acids: CASSSILQGGATQYF. CDR3 bases: TGTGCCAGCAGCTCTATACTACAGGGGGGTGCGACCCAGTACTTC. Supplemented by reference TRBV7-8 and TRBJ2-5, the full variable domain reads GAGVSQSPRYKVAKRGQDVALRCDPISGHVSLFWYQQALGQGPEFLTYFQNEAQLDKSGLPSDRFFAERPEGSVSTLKIQRTQQEDSAVYLCASSSILQGGATQYFGPGTRLLVL.